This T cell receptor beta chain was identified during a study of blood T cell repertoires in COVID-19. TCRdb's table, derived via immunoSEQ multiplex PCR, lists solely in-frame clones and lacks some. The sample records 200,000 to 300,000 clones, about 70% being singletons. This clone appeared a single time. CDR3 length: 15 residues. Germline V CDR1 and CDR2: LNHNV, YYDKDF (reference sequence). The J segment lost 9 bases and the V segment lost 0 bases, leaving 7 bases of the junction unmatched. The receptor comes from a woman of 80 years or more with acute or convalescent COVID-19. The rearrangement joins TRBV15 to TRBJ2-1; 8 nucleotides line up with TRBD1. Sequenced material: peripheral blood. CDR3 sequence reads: CATSRERQGKTEQFF. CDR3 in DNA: TGTGCCACCAGCAGAGAAAGACAGGGGAAGACTGAGCAGTTCTTC.